This TCR beta chain was recovered during a study of blood T cell repertoires in COVID-19. As for the study in general: Collection of acute and convalescent COVID-19 samples took place in the United States, Italy and Spain. T cells, B-cell-depleted T cells, or PBMCs provided the cDNA or gDNA that served as material.

Methods used by the authors: Reference gene primer amplification yielded estimated nucleated cell counts. Some clones are missing from TCRdb's copy, which holds only in-frame ones; the method was immunoSEQ multiplex PCR. The V and J calls and the clone size are those of that table, but D and trimming were determined from the DNA. This sample has roughly 79,000 clones, with about 83% found just once. The V end was cut by 6 bases, the J end by 0 bases, with 12 bases between. CDR3 length: 14 residues. CDR1 SNHLY and CDR2 FYNNEI come from the germline V gene. This clone was observed a handful of times. Sequences were obtained from peripheral blood. The V call is TRBV2, the J call TRBJ2-7; D might be TRBD2 (6 bases). This TCR was recovered from a man aged 45-65 years with acute or convalescent COVID-19. The CDR3 here is CASSGAGFSYEQYF. The CDR3 DNA is TGTGCCAGCAGCGGAGCGGGCTTCTCCTACGAGCAGTACTTC. The complete variable domain, with remaining parts taken from reference TRBV2 and TRBJ2-7, reads EPEVTQTPSHQVTQMGQEVILRCVPISNHLYFYWYRQILGQKVEFLVSFYNNEISEKSEIFDDQFSVERPDGSNFTLKIRSTKLEDSAMYFCASSGAGFSYEQYFGPGTRLTVT.